This is a list of T cell receptor beta chains from one sample in a study of post-analysis software for immune sequencing data. TCRdb re-derived calls from the PCR reads in MiXCR, one entry per CDR3 protein. This table has a few hundred thousand distinct CDR3 sequences, around 40% appearing once. What was sequenced was blood. The source is a girl aged 10 to 17 with multiple sclerosis. CDR3s include the opening cysteine and the closing phenylalanine or tryptophan. The D gene is left open where the match is weak. Rows may omit the clone size; those that give it use once, few, many or a size class.

>NA|TRBV4-1|TRBJ1-6|NA
TGCGCCAGCAGCCACGTTGACAGTTGGGGTCACTCCTATAATTCACCCCTCCACTTT
CASSHVDSWGHSYNSPLHF
>NA|TRBV27|TRBJ2-1|TRBD2
TGTGCCAGCAGCGTTTTTGGGGAGGTAGCGGGAGTGGGTGAGCAGTTCTTC
CASSVFGEVAGVGEQFF
>NA|TRBV18|TRBJ2-7|NA
TGTGCCAGCTCACCTGCCGGAAACGAGCAGTACTTC
CASSPAGNEQYF
>NA|TRBV7-8|TRBJ2-3|NA
TGTGCCAGCAGCCCAAGGACCCTCAGCACAGATACGCAGTATTTT
CASSPRTLSTDTQYF
>few|TRBV6-6|TRBJ2-5|NA
TGTGCCAGCAGTTACCTCGCCGACACCGCGCAAGAGACCCAGTACTTC
CASSYLADTAQETQYF
>NA|TRBV27|TRBJ2-1|NA
TGTGCCAGCAGTCCACGATCTTGGTCGCAAGCTGAGCAGTTCTTC
CASSPRSWSQAEQFF
>few|TRBV12-5|TRBJ2-5|NA
TGTGCTAGTGGTTTGGCGGAGACCCAGTACTTC
CASGLAETQYF
>once|TRBV5-1|TRBJ2-1|TRBD2
TGCGCCAGCAGCCCGGGGGGGCCAGGGCCATACAATGAGCAGTTCTTC
CASSPGGPGPYNEQFF
>NA|TRBV5-1|TRBJ2-7|NA
TGCGCCAGCAGCCCCCCCGGACCGGGAATCTACGAGCAGTACTTC
CASSPPGPGIYEQYF
>NA|TRBV18|TRBJ1-2|TRBD1
TGTGCCAGCTCACCCCGGGACAGGGGGCAGGGCTACACCTTC
CASSPRDRGQGYTF
>few|TRBV11-2|TRBJ2-1|NA
TGTGCCAGCAGCTTAGATGTGGAGCCAGAGCAGTTCTTC
CASSLDVEPEQFF
>NA|TRBV20-1|TRBJ2-7|TRBD1
TGCAGTGCTAGTCGCCCCGACAGGGGCACCTACGAGCAGTACTTC
CSASRPDRGTYEQYF
>NA|TRBV12-3/TRBV12-4|TRBJ2-1|TRBD2
TGTGCCAGCAGTGACATCAGCGGGAGCAGTGAGCAGTTCTTC
CASSDISGSSEQFF
>few|TRBV20-1|TRBJ1-2|TRBD1
TGCAGTGCTAGAGTTGTCCGTACAGGGGGGTATGGCTACACCTTC
CSARVVRTGGYGYTF
>few|TRBV20-1|TRBJ1-5|NA
TGCAGTGTCGTGCTGGGTCGGGGTCAGCCCCAGCATTTT
CSVVLGRGQPQHF
>NA|TRBV5-1|TRBJ2-7|NA
TGCGCCAGCAGCCAGAACACCGGGACAATGTTATACGAGCAGTACTTC
CASSQNTGTMLYEQYF
>NA|TRBV20-1|TRBJ2-7|NA
TGCAGTGCTAGAGGCACCAGTCCCGGGGTGGGCTACAATGAGCAGTACTTC
CSARGTSPGVGYNEQYF
>few|TRBV20-1|TRBJ2-3|NA
TGCAGTGCTAGTCCGTCCGAAGATACGCAGTATTTT
CSASPSEDTQYF
>NA|TRBV4-2|TRBJ2-5|TRBD1
TGTGCCAGCAGCCAACAGGACAGGGGGTCCAAAGAGACCCAGTACTTC
CASSQQDRGSKETQYF
>NA|TRBV27|TRBJ2-7|NA
TGTGCCAGCAGTTCGCAGGGGCCCTACGAGCAGTACTTC
CASSSQGPYEQYF
>NA|TRBV7-9|TRBJ2-7|NA
TGTGCCAGCAGCGCATACAGGGAAGCAGCCGAGCAGTACTTC
CASSAYREAAEQYF
>few|TRBV6-5|TRBJ2-7|NA
TGTGCCAGCAGTTACTCGGTCTCCTACGAGCAGTACTTC
CASSYSVSYEQYF